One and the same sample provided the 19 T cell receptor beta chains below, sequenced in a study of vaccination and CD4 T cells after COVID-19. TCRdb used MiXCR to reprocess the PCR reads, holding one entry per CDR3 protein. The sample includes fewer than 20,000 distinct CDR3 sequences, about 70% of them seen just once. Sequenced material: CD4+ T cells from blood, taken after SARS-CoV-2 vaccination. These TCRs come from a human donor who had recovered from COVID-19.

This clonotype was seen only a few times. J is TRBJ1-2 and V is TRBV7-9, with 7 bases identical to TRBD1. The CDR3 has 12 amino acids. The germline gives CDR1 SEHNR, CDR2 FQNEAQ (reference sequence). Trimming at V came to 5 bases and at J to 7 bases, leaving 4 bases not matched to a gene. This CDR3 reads CASSLTGAGYTF. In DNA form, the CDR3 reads TGTGCCAGCAGCCTTACAGGGGCTGGCTACACCTTC.

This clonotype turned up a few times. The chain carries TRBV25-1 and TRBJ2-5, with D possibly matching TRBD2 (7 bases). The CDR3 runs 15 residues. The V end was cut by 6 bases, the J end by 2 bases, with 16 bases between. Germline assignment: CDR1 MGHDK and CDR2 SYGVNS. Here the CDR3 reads CASSPRGAGQETQYF. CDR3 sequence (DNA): TGTGCCAGCAGCCCCCGGGGGGCTGGGCAAGAGACCCAGTACTTC. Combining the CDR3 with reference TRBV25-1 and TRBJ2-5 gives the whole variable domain EADIYQTPRYLVIGTGKKITLECSQTMGHDKMYWYQQDPGMELHLIHYSYGVNSTEKGDLSSESTVSRIRTEHFPLTLESARPSHTSQYLCASSPRGAGQETQYFGPGTRLLVL.

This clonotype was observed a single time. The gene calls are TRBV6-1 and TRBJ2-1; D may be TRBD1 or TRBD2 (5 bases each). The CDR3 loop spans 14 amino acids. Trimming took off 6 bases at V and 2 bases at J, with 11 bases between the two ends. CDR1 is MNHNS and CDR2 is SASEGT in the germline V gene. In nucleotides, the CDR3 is TGTGCCAGCAGCCCACTAGGGGCCTACAATGAGCAGTTCTTC. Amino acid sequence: CASSPLGAYNEQFF.

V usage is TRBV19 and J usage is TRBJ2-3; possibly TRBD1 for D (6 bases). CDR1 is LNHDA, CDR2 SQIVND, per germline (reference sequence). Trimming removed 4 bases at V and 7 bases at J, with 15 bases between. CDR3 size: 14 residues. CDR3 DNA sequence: TGTGCCAGTAGTAAAAACCGGGACACCAATACGCAGTATTTT. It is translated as CASSKNRDTNTQYF.

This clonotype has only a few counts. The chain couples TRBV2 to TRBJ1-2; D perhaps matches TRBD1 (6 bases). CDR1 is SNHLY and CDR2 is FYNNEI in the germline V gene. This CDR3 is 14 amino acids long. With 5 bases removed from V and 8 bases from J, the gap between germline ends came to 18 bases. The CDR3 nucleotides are TGTGCCAGCAGTACTCACAGGGATCTAGAGGGCTACACCTTC. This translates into CASSTHRDLEGYTF.

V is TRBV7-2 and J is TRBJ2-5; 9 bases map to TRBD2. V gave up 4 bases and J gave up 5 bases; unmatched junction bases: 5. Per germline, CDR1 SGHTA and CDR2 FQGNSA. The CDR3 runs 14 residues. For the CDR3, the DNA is TGTGCCAGCAGCTCCCGGACTAGCGACGAGACCCAGTACTTC. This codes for CASSSRTSDETQYF.

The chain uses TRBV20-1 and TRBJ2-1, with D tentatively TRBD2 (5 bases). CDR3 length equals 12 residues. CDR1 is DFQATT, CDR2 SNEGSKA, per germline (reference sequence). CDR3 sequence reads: CSAHNEGDEQFF. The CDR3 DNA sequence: TGCAGCGCTCACAATGAGGGCGATGAGCAGTTCTTC.

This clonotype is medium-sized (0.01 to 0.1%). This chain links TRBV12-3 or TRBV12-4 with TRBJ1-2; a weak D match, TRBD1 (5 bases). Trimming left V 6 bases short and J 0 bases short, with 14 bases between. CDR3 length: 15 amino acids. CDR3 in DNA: TGTGCCAGCAGGCCGGGGACGGCAACTAACTATGGCTACACCTTC. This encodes CASRPGTATNYGYTF.

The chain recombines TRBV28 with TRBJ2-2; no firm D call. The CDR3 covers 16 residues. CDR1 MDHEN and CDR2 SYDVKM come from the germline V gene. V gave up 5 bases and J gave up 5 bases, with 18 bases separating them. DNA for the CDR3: TGTGCCAGCAGTACTATGGTTGGAGAATATACCGGGGAGCTGTTTTTT. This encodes CASSTMVGEYTGELFF. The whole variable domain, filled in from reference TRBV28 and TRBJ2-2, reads DVKVTQSSRYLVKRTGEKVFLECVQDMDHENMFWYRQDPGLGLRLIYFSYDVKMKEKGDIPEGYSVSREKKERFSLILESASTNQTSMYLCASSTMVGEYTGELFFGEGSRLTVL.

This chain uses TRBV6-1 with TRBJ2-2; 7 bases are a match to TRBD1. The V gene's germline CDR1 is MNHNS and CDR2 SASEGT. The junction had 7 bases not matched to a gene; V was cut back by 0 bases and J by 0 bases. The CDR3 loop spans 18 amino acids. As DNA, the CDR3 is TGTGCCAGCAGTGAAGCGCTTATAGGGGGCGCGAACACCGGGGAGCTGTTTTTT. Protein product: CASSEALIGGANTGELFF.

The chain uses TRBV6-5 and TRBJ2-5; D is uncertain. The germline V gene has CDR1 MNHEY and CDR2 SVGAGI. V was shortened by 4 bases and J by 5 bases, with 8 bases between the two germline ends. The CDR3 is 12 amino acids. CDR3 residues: CASSSTRETQYF. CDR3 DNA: TGTGCCAGCAGTTCTACCCGGGAGACCCAGTACTTC.

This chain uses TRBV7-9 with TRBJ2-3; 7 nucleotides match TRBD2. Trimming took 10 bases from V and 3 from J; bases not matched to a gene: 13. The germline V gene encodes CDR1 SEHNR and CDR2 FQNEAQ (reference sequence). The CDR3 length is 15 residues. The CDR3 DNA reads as TGTGCCACCAATAGGCGCGGGAGCGGTACAGATACGCAGTATTTT. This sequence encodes CATNRRGSGTDTQYF. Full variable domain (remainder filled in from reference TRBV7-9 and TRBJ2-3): DTGVSQNPRHKITKRGQNVTFRCDPISEHNRLYWYRQTLGQGPEFLTYFQNEAQLEKSRLLSDRFSAERPKGSFSTLEIQRTEQGDSAMYLCATNRRGSGTDTQYFGPGTRLTVL.

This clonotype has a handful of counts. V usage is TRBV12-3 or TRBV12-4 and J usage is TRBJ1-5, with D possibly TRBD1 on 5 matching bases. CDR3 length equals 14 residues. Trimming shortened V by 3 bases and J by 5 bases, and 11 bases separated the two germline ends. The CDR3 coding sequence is TGTGCCAGCAGTTTCAGGGAGTCGTATCAGCCCCAGCATTTT. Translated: CASSFRESYQPQHF.

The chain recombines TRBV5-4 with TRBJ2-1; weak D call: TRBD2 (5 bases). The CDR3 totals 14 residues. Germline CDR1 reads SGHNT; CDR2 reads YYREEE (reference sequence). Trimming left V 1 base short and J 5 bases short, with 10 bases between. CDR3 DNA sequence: TGTGCCAGCAGCTTGCGACGGGGAAACAATGAGCAGTTCTTC. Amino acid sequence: CASSLRRGNNEQFF.

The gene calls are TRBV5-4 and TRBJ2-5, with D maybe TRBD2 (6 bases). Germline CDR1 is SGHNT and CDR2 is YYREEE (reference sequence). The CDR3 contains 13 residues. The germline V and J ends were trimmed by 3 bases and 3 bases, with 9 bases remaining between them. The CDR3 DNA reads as TGTGCCAGCAGCTCCCAGCGGGAAGAGACCCAGTACTTC. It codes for CASSSQREETQYF.

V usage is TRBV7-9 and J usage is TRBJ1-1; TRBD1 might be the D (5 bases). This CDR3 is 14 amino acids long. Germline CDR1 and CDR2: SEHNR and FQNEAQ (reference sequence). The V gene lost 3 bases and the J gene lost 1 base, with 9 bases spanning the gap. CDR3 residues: CASSFTGTNTEAFF. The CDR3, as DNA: TGTGCCAGCAGCTTTACCGGGACGAACACTGAAGCTTTCTTT.

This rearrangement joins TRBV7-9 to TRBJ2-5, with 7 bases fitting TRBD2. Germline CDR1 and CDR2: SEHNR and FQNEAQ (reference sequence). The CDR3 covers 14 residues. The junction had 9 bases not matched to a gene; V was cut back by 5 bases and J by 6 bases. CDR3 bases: TGTGCCAGCAGCAAATCCGGGGGGATCCAGACCCAGTACTTC. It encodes CASSKSGGIQTQYF.

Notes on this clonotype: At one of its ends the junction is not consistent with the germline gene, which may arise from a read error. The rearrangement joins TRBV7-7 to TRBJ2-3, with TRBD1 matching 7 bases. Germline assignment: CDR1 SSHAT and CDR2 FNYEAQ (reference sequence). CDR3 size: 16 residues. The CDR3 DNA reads TGTGCTAGCAGCGCCTACAGGGGCCGCACGACAGATACGCAGTATTTT. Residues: CASSAYRGRTTDTQYF. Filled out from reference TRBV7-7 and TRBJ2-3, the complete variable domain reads GAGVSQSPRYKVTKRGQDVTLRCDPISSHATLYWYQQALGQGPEFLTYFNYEAQPDKSGLPSDRFSAERPEGSISTLTIQRTEQRDSAMYRCASSAYRGRTTDTQYFGPGTRLTVL.

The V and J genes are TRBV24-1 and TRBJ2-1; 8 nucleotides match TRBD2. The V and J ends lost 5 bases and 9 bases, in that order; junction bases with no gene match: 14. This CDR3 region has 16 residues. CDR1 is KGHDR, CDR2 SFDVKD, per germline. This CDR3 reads CATSAPSGQGDGEQFF. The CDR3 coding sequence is TGTGCCACCAGTGCCCCTAGCGGGCAAGGAGATGGTGAGCAGTTCTTC.